The 22 T cell receptor beta chains in this list originate from one sample, sequenced in a study of blood T cell repertoires in COVID-19. The method was immunoSEQ multiplex PCR; TCRdb's version includes in-frame clones alone and lacks a portion of them. In the table there are tens of thousands of clones, 86% of which are singletons. The source material was peripheral blood. The receptors stem from a human donor in a cohort sampled during active COVID-19.

This chain connects TRBV11-2 to TRBJ2-7; weak D call: TRBD2 (6 bases). Trimming stripped 3 bases from V and 3 bases from J, with 6 bases between. Per germline, CDR1 SGHAT and CDR2 FQNNGV. The CDR3 sequence is 12 residues long. The CDR3 DNA reads as TGTGCCAGCAGCTTTAGCGGCTACGAGCAGTACTTC. Encoded protein: CASSFSGYEQYF.

In its sample, this clone was seen once. V usage is TRBV11-2 and J usage is TRBJ2-3; 7 nucleotides match TRBD2. Germline V lookup: CDR1 SGHAT, CDR2 FQNNGV. This CDR3 comprises 15 residues. Unmatched junction bases numbered 12, after V lost 5 bases and J lost 7 bases. CDR3 sequence (DNA): TGTGCCAGCAGCGTGTCGGGCGGGGGTTTAAATACGCAGTATTTT. Amino acid sequence: CASSVSGGGLNTQYF.

The gene calls are TRBV5-5 and TRBJ1-1; D call uncertain. The germline V and J ends were trimmed by 4 bases and 2 bases, with 15 bases remaining between them. CDR1 is SGHKS and CDR2 is YYEKEE in the germline V gene (reference sequence). This CDR3 contains 15 residues. This chain's CDR3 is CASSTPRPVNTEAFF. In DNA, the CDR3 is TGTGCCAGCAGCACCCCCCGTCCAGTCAACACTGAAGCTTTCTTT.

The V call is TRBV18, the J call TRBJ2-6, with D hard to call. Germline CDR1 and CDR2: KGHSH and LQKENI. Trimming took off 3 bases at V and 3 bases at J, with 9 bases between the two ends. This CDR3 has 15 residues. CDR3 DNA: TGTGCCAGCTCACCGTTAGCAAGTGGGGCCAACGTCCTGACTTTC. Translating gives CASSPLASGANVLTF. The whole variable domain, filled in from reference TRBV18 and TRBJ2-6, reads NAGVMQNPRHLVRRRGQEARLRCSPMKGHSHVYWYRQLPEEGLKFMVYLQKENIIDESGMPKERFSAEFPKEGPSILRIQQVVRGDSAAYFCASSPLASGANVLTFGAGSRLTVL.

The gene calls are TRBV6-2 or TRBV6-3 and TRBJ2-2; 8 bases are a match to TRBD2. Germline CDR1 and CDR2: MNHEY and SVGEGT. With V trimmed by 4 bases and J by 1 base, 5 bases remained unmatched. This CDR3 region has 16 residues. The CDR3 loop is CASSFTGRGNTGELFF. The DNA of the CDR3 is TGTGCCAGCAGTTTTACCGGGAGGGGGAACACCGGGGAGCTGTTTTTT.

The V call is TRBV2, the J call TRBJ1-1; possibly TRBD1 for D (5 bases). This CDR3 has 16 residues. V was trimmed by 6 bases and J by 0 bases, leaving 17 bases between them. Germline V gene sequence: CDR1 SNHLY, CDR2 FYNNEI. CDR3 in amino acids: CASSPTGGAMNTEAFF. The CDR3 DNA sequence: TGTGCCAGCAGCCCCACCGGTGGGGCCATGAACACTGAAGCTTTCTTT.

This chain joins TRBV9 and TRBJ2-1; D is undetermined. Germline CDR1 reads SGDLS; CDR2 reads YYNGEE. V was trimmed by 4 bases and J by 6 bases, leaving 8 bases between them. The CDR3 extends over 12 amino acids. CDR3 DNA: TGTGCCAGCAGCATTCCCCGCAATGAGCAGTTCTTC. Translation gives CASSIPRNEQFF.

This clone appeared a single time. This CDR3 is CASSASGQVNTGELFF. The DNA for the CDR3 is TGTGCCAGCAGTGCGTCGGGACAGGTTAACACCGGGGAGCTGTTTTTT. The chain recombines TRBV6-1 with TRBJ2-2; TRBD1 matches at 8 bases. Germline V gene data show CDR1 as MNHNS and CDR2 as SASEGT. The length of the CDR3 is 16 residues. J lost 2 bases, V lost 4 bases, and 6 bases had no gene match.

This clone was seen once. V and J are TRBV6-5 and TRBJ1-5; D is undetermined. Germline lookup yields CDR1 MNHEY and CDR2 SVGAGI. V was trimmed by 5 bases and J by 0 bases, leaving 8 bases between them. This CDR3 region has 14 residues. DNA of the CDR3: TGTGCCAGCAGTCGAGGGAATAGCAATCAGCCCCAGCATTTT. Protein: CASSRGNSNQPQHF.

This clone was observed a few times. This rearrangement joins TRBV29-1 to TRBJ1-5; 7 bases match TRBD1. Per the germline V gene, CDR1 is SQVTM and CDR2 is ANQGSEA. V lost 1 base and J lost 5; bases outside the gene matches: 2. The CDR3 sequence is 13 residues long. Written as DNA, the CDR3 is TGCAGCGTTGAAGGACAGGGAGATCAGCCCCAGCATTTT. It translates to CSVEGQGDQPQHF.

The J gene is TRBJ1-1, the V gene TRBV7-2; 8 nucleotides line up with TRBD1. Germline assignment: CDR1 SGHTA and CDR2 FQGNSA. Trimming at V came to 2 bases and at J to 8 bases, leaving 13 bases not matched to a gene. The CDR3 is 16 residues long. CDR3 loop: CASSLNGGRGQLEAFF. In DNA, the CDR3 is TGTGCCAGCAGCTTAAACGGGGGCAGGGGGCAGCTCGAAGCTTTCTTT. Using reference TRBV7-2 and TRBJ1-1 for the parts outside the CDR3, the full variable domain is GAGVSQSPSNKVTEKGKDVELRCDPISGHTALYWYRQSLGQGLEFLIYFQGNSAPDKSGLPSDRFSAERTGGSVSTLTIQRTQQEDSAVYLCASSLNGGRGQLEAFFGQGTRLTVV.

The gene calls are TRBV7-9 and TRBJ1-1; 7 nucleotides align to TRBD1. V dropped 4 bases and J dropped 0; count of bases not matched to a gene: 2. This CDR3 is 14 amino acids long. Germline CDR1 SEHNR, CDR2 FQNEAQ (reference sequence). The CDR3 reads CASSYRGLNTEAFF. CDR3 DNA sequence: TGTGCCAGCAGCTACAGGGGCCTGAACACTGAAGCTTTCTTT.

The V and J genes are TRBV5-1 and TRBJ2-1; D might be TRBD1 (6 bases). The CDR3 contains 15 residues. V was pared by 1 base and J by 5 bases, with 13 bases between. Germline CDR1 and CDR2: SGHRS and YFSETQ. The CDR3 nucleotides read TGCGCCAGCAGCTTGAAGGGGGTCTCTCACAATGAGCAGTTCTTC. Translated: CASSLKGVSHNEQFF.

This rearrangement joins TRBV3-1 (or the pseudogene TRBV3-2) to TRBJ2-2; 9 nucleotides agree with TRBD2. Unmatched junction bases numbered 8, after V lost 4 bases and J lost 5 bases. The CDR3 loop spans 16 amino acids. Germline CDR1 LGHDT, CDR2 YNNKEL (reference sequence). Written as DNA, the CDR3 is TGTGCCAGCAGCCTACAAGCGGGAGGTTTTACCGGGGAGCTGTTTTTT. Protein: CASSLQAGGFTGELFF.

This clone is large (0.1 to 1%) by share. CDR3 in DNA: TGCGCCAGCAACCCCACGGACGGAGGAGCTAACTATGGCTACACCTTC. Translated: CASNPTDGGANYGYTF. The chain couples TRBV4-1 to TRBJ1-2; D gene uncertain. Per the germline V gene, CDR1 is MGHRA and CDR2 is YSYEKL. This CDR3 contains 16 residues. V was trimmed by 7 bases and J by 0 bases, leaving 18 bases between them.

The chain links TRBV7-2 to TRBJ2-5, with TRBD2 matching 9 bases. Germline V CDR1 and CDR2: SGHTA, FQGNSA. The CDR3 consists of 17 residues. V trimming: 4 bases; J trimming: 4 bases; junction bases outside the gene matches: 13. CDR3 bases: TGTGCCAGCAGCTCCACCTCAGCGGGGGGAGGGGTAGAGACCCAGTACTTC. It yields the protein CASSSTSAGGGVETQYF.

The chain combines TRBV7-2 with TRBJ2-3; TRBD2 matches 12 bases. The CDR3 covers 19 residues. Trimming cost V 4 bases and J 4 bases; bases outside gene matches: 15. Germline CDR1 reads SGHTA; CDR2 reads FQGNSA. This chain's CDR3 is CASSWSPPGLAGKADTQYF. The CDR3 region has the DNA TGTGCCAGCAGCTGGAGCCCCCCGGGACTAGCGGGTAAAGCAGATACGCAGTATTTT. Filled out from reference TRBV7-2 and TRBJ2-3, the complete variable domain reads GAGVSQSPSNKVTEKGKDVELRCDPISGHTALYWYRQSLGQGLEFLIYFQGNSAPDKSGLPSDRFSAERTGGSVSTLTIQRTQQEDSAVYLCASSWSPPGLAGKADTQYFGPGTRLTVL.

The chain is built from TRBV11-2 and TRBJ2-7, with 11 bases fitting TRBD1. Germline trimming cut 1 base from V and 3 bases from J; bases unmatched to any gene: 2. CDR1 is SGHAT and CDR2 is FQNNGV in the germline V gene. The CDR3 is 15 residues long. Here the CDR3 DNA reads TGTGCCAGCAGCTTAGGGGGGACAGGGGGCTACGAGCAGTACTTC. This codes for CASSLGGTGGYEQYF.

This chain uses TRBV30 with TRBJ2-1, with D perhaps TRBD1 (6 bases). V was shortened by 5 bases and J by 4 bases, with 15 bases between the two germline ends. The V gene's germline CDR1 is GTSNPN and CDR2 SVGIG (reference sequence). The CDR3 contains 14 residues. The CDR3: CAWEGQPPYNEQFF. DNA of the CDR3: TGTGCCTGGGAGGGACAACCCCCGTACAATGAGCAGTTCTTC. Full variable domain (remainder filled in from reference TRBV30 and TRBJ2-1): SQTIHQWPATLVQPVGSPLSLECTVEGTSNPNLYWYRQAAGRGLQLLFYSVGIGQISSEVPQNLSASRPQDRQFILSSKKLLLSDSGFYLCAWEGQPPYNEQFFGPGTRLTVL.

The V and J genes are TRBV6-2 or TRBV6-3 and TRBJ1-5; 7 nucleotides align to TRBD1. V lost 6 bases and J lost 5; bases outside the gene matches: 10. The CDR3 extends over 15 amino acids. CDR1 is MNHEY and CDR2 is SVGEGT in the germline V gene. CDR3 coding DNA: TGTGCCAGCAGCCGACGACAGGGATTGGATCAGCCCCAGCATTTT. Translating gives CASSRRQGLDQPQHF.

The rearrangement uses TRBV21-1 and TRBJ1-6; TRBD1, the table's D call, was not compared with the DNA. TRBV21-1 is given as a pseudogene. The CDR3 consists of 14 residues. The CDR3 sequence: CASSKWDSNSPLHF. For the CDR3, the DNA is TGTGCCAGCAGCAAATGGGACAGTAATTCACCCCTCCACTTT.

The rearrangement links TRBV28 to TRBJ2-7; weak D call: TRBD2 (5 bases). Trimming took off 6 bases at V and 5 bases at J, with 14 bases between the two ends. The germline CDR1 and CDR2 sequences are MDHEN and SYDVKM. The CDR3 extends over 13 amino acids. The CDR3 region is CASRPTSSHEQYF. CDR3 sequence (DNA): TGTGCCAGCAGGCCAACTAGTTCCCACGAGCAGTACTTC.